This T cell receptor (beta chain) appears in the sequencing data of a study of blood T cell repertoires in COVID-19. Looking at the study overall: Specimens from acute and convalescent COVID-19 originated in the United States, Italy and Spain. Sample material is recorded as cDNA or gDNA derived from T cells, B-cell-depleted T cells, or PBMCs.

Germline CDR1 is SGHTA and CDR2 is FQGNSA. The CDR3 extends over 14 amino acids. V dropped 2 bases and J dropped 5; count of bases not matched to a gene: 5. Original handling: Amplification from reference gene primers served as the basis for estimated nucleated cell counts. Clones were sequenced by immunoSEQ multiplex PCR, and TCRdb holds only the in-frame ones, with some missing. V and J calls and clone size are those listed in that table; D and trimming were worked out from the DNA. The sample yields 100,000 to 110,000 clones, 80% seen once. This TCR came from a woman aged 70-85 years with acute or convalescent COVID-19. The sequenced sample was peripheral blood. The chain employs TRBV7-2 and TRBJ2-5, with TRBD1 matching over 7 bases. The CDR3 protein is CASSLLGGGETQYF. Here the CDR3 DNA reads TGTGCCAGCAGCTTACTAGGGGGCGGTGAGACCCAGTACTTC.